This T cell receptor (beta chain) emerged from a study of T-cell memory formation after mild COVID-19. Study results and limitations: Clones from the second wave (peaking day 37) had unconfirmed SARS-CoV-2 specificity. The CD4+ clones that contracted clustered mainly within CM and EM, and the CD8+ clones concentrated in EMRA. Clones that contracted from day 15 to 85 had balanced CD4/CD8; later expanders were CD4+ biased.

5'RACE, which relied on constant-segment primers, yielded TCR alpha and TCR beta cDNA libraries carrying sample barcodes and UMIs. TCRdb redid the calling of the 5' RACE reads with MiXCR, one entry per CDR3 protein. The data show roughly 100,000 distinct CDR3 sequences, 17% seen once. In this sample, this clonotype turned up a few times. As yet, its antigen is unknown. This TCR was sampled from an adult woman who had mild COVID-19 (a few samples of this study predate the infection). Cell type and time point are not known. Sequencing was performed on PBMCs or a T cell subset sorted from them (not recorded which).

Written as DNA, the CDR3 is TGTGCCACCAGTGAGTCGACAGGGGCCAACGAGCAGTACTTC. Amino acid sequence: CATSESTGANEQYF. This chain connects TRBV24-1 to TRBJ2-7, with 8 bases identical to TRBD1. Unmatched junction bases numbered 6, after V lost 4 bases and J lost 5 bases. Per germline, CDR1 KGHDR and CDR2 SFDVKD. The CDR3 runs 14 residues.